The present entry profiles one TCR beta chain with its context. This record belongs to a study of blood T cell repertoires in COVID-19. At the level of the study: The United States, Italy and Spain supplied acute and convalescent COVID-19 samples. PBMCs, B-cell-depleted T cells, or T cells provided the cDNA or gDNA that made up the material.

Assay: immunoSEQ multiplex PCR; the TCRdb copy retains only in-frame clones and omits some. Here the sample spans 95,000 to 150,000 clones, under 80% being singletons. With 0 bases removed from V and 8 bases from J, the gap between germline ends came to 12 bases. From germline, CDR1 is SGDLS and CDR2 YYNGEE. This CDR3 spans 15 amino acids. This TCR was sampled from a man aged 65 to 85 with acute or convalescent COVID-19. The sequencing sample was made of peripheral blood. This chain connects TRBV9 to TRBJ1-6; D possibly corresponds to TRBD1 (6 bases). The CDR3 region is CASSVAGQSYSPLHF. DNA for the CDR3: TGTGCCAGCAGCGTAGCAGGACAGTCCTATTCACCCCTCCACTTT.